This TCR beta chain was identified in a study of T cell changes during pregnancy in multiple sclerosis. Method: immunoSEQ multiplex PCR; TCRdb's copy keeps in-frame clones and lacks some. The repertoire includes approximately 80,000 clones, 85% to 95% of them detected once, and 0.75% sits in the top ten. The V and J ends lost 6 bases and 1 base, in that order; junction bases with no gene match: 3. CDR1 is MNHEY and CDR2 is SMNVEV in the germline V gene (reference sequence). The CDR3 loop spans 14 amino acids. This TCR came from a female donor in good health, enrolled as a control in a pregnancy study. This specimen consisted of peripheral blood, obtained in the second trimester of pregnancy. This chain joins TRBV27 and TRBJ1-2, with 9 bases identical to TRBD1. CDR3 sequence (DNA): TGTGCCAGCAGGACAGGGGGACGTAACTATGGCTACACCTTC. Its translation: CASRTGGRNYGYTF.